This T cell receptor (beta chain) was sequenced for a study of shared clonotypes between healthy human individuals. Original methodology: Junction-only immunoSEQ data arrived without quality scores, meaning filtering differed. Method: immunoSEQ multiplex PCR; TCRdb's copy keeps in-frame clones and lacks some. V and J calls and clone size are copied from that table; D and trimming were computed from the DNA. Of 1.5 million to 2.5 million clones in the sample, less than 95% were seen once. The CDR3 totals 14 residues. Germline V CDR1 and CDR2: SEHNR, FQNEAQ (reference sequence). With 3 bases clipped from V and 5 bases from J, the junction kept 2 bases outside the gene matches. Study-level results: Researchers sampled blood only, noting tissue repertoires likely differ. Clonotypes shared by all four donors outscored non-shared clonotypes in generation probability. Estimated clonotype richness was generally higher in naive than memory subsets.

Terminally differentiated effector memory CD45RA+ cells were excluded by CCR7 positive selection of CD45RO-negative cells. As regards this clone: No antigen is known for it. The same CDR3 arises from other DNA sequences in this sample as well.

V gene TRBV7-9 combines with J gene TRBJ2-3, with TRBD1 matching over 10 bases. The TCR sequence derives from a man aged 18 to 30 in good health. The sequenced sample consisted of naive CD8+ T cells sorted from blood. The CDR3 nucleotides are TGTGCCAGCAGCTTGGGACAGGGGTTAGATACGCAGTATTTT. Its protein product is CASSLGQGLDTQYF.